These 18 T cell receptor beta chains share one sample of origin, sequenced in a study of Ad26.COV2.S vaccination and SARS-CoV-2 variants. Generated by immunoSEQ multiplex PCR, the TCRdb table keeps only in-frame clones and is missing some. Of fewer than 400,000 clones in the sample, approximately 80% were seen once. This sample's treatment: around 19 received Ad26.COV2.S at low or high dose, single or two shots; five or six received placebo; per-sample allocation not given. Sampling took place 63 days after the first vaccine or placebo injection. Material: peripheral blood, obtained in a trial of Ad26.COV2.S vaccine versus placebo. The receptors originated from a person between 18 and 65 years old who received the Ad26.COV2.S COVID-19 vaccine or a placebo.

The V and J genes are TRBV7-2 and TRBJ2-5; D call uncertain. Germline CDR1 is SGHTA and CDR2 is FQGNSA. The CDR3 is 13 residues long. V gave up 1 base and J gave up 5 bases, with 8 bases separating them. This chain's CDR3 is CASSLEQLETQYF. For the CDR3, the DNA is TGTGCCAGCAGCTTAGAACAGTTGGAGACCCAGTACTTC.

The chain couples TRBV5-1 to TRBJ2-7; 10 bases are a match to TRBD1. The CDR3 is made up of 13 amino acids. The trim removed 4 bases at V and 13 bases at J, leaving 11 bases unmatched. CDR1 is SGHRS, CDR2 YFSETQ, per germline. The CDR3, as DNA: TGCGCCAGCAGCCCCGAAGCCGGGACAGGGGTATACTTC. Translated, it gives CASSPEAGTGVYF. The variable domain in full, with the rest retrieved from reference TRBV5-1 and TRBJ2-7, is KAGVTQTPRYLIKTRGQQVTLSCSPISGHRSVSWYQQTPGQGLQFLFEYFSETQRNKGNFPGRFSGRQFSNSRSEMNVSTLELGDSALYLCASSPEAGTGVYFGPGTRLTVT.

This clone came up a few times. The rearrangement joins TRBV27 to TRBJ1-4; no definite D call. This CDR3 comprises 14 residues. V was shortened by 5 bases and J by 10 bases, with 17 bases between the two germline ends. The germline gives CDR1 MNHEY, CDR2 SMNVEV (reference sequence). In DNA form, the CDR3 reads TGTGCCAGCAGTGTCGATCCCCTGACCGTAAAACTGTTTTTT. Protein sequence: CASSVDPLTVKLFF.

For this clone: This same CDR3 is encoded by further DNA sequences in the sample. The chain recombines TRBV5-1 with TRBJ2-7; 9 bases match TRBD1. This CDR3 has 14 amino acids. The germline V gene has CDR1 SGHRS and CDR2 YFSETQ. After removal of 4 bases from V and 3 bases from J, the junction contained 5 bases not matched to a gene. DNA for the CDR3: TGCGCCAGCAGCCTAGGGACAGGGTTCTACGAGCAGTACTTC. It translates to CASSLGTGFYEQYF.

The chain uses TRBV7-9 and TRBJ2-2; D is uncertain. The V end lost 5 bases, the J end lost 6 bases, and 7 bases lay between the germline ends. Germline loops: CDR1 SEHNR, CDR2 FQNEAQ (reference sequence). CDR3 length: 12 amino acids. The chain's CDR3 is CASSHLPGELFF. CDR3 DNA: TGTGCCAGCAGCCATTTACCCGGGGAGCTGTTTTTT. Using reference TRBV7-9 and TRBJ2-2 for the parts outside the CDR3, the full variable domain is DTGVSQNPRHKITKRGQNVTFRCDPISEHNRLYWYRQTLGQGPEFLTYFQNEAQLEKSRLLSDRFSAERPKGSFSTLEIQRTEQGDSAMYLCASSHLPGELFFGEGSRLTVL.

The J gene is TRBJ1-1, the V gene TRBV6-2 or TRBV6-3; 9 bases are a match to TRBD1. CDR3 length equals 18 residues. Germline V gives CDR1 MNHEY, CDR2 SVGEGT. With 0 bases clipped from V and 3 bases from J, the junction kept 11 bases outside the gene matches. The CDR3 here is CASSYSLNGQGIDTEAFF. In DNA, the CDR3 is TGTGCCAGCAGTTACTCGTTAAATGGACAGGGGATAGACACTGAAGCTTTCTTT.

The rearrangement links TRBV3-1 (or the pseudogene TRBV3-2) to TRBJ2-1; D is uncertain. Germline V CDR1 and CDR2: LGHDT, YNNKEL (reference sequence). This CDR3 is built from 14 residues. Trimming removed 0 bases at V and 10 bases at J, with 13 bases between. CDR3: CASSQDLERTEQFF. In DNA, the CDR3 is TGTGCCAGCAGCCAAGACCTAGAGCGAACCGAGCAGTTCTTC.

The V and J genes are TRBV2 and TRBJ2-6, with D possibly being TRBD2 (5 bases). Germline values: CDR1 SNHLY, CDR2 FYNNEI. The V gene lost 11 bases and the J gene lost 0 bases, with 14 bases spanning the gap. The CDR3 length is 15 residues. CDR3 sequence: CAGTRGRSGANVLTF. The CDR3 DNA follows: TGTGCCGGAACCCGAGGGCGCTCTGGGGCCAACGTCCTGACTTTC.

The CDR3 nucleotides read TGTGCCAGCAGTTTGTGGGATGAGCAGTTCTTC. The encoded protein is CASSLWDEQFF. The chain couples TRBV12-3 or TRBV12-4 to TRBJ2-1; D ambiguous. V was pared by 3 bases and J by 8 bases, with 5 bases between. The CDR3 contains 11 residues.

The chain is built from TRBV7-2 and TRBJ2-1; weak D call: TRBD1 (6 bases). CDR3 size: 16 residues. Trimming removed 2 bases from V and 6 bases from J, with 17 bases in between. Germline lookup yields CDR1 SGHTA and CDR2 FQGNSA. The chain's CDR3 is CASSLQGFVVGNEQFF. The CDR3 region has the DNA TGTGCCAGCAGCTTACAGGGGTTCGTGGTGGGCAATGAGCAGTTCTTC.

V gene TRBV4-2 combines with J gene TRBJ2-1; maybe TRBD1 (6 bases). CDR1 and CDR2 from the germline V gene are LGHNA and YNFKEQ. Trimming removed 4 bases at V and 0 bases at J, with 13 bases between. The CDR3 is made up of 16 amino acids. The CDR3 DNA is TGTGCCAGCAGCCCAAGGGGGTCGAGCTCCTACAATGAGCAGTTCTTC. This encodes CASSPRGSSSYNEQFF.

The chain combines TRBV10-3 with TRBJ2-7, with TRBD1 identical over 7 bases. The CDR3 covers 13 residues. Trimming took 10 bases from V and 2 from J; bases not matched to a gene: 8. The germline V gene has CDR1 ENHRY and CDR2 SYGVKD. The CDR3 loop reads CATNRDRPYEQYF. The CDR3 DNA reads as TGTGCCACCAACCGGGACAGACCCTACGAGCAGTACTTC.

On this clone: One end of the junction is discordant with germline, which a read error may explain. The J gene is TRBJ2-7, the V gene TRBV29-1, with 7 positions matching TRBD1. CDR3 length: 10 residues. From germline, CDR1 is SQVTM and CDR2 ANQGSEA. CDR3 in DNA: TGCAGCGTTGAGGACAGGATAGAGCACTTC. This translates into CSVEDRIEHF.

This rearrangement joins TRBV9 to TRBJ2-5; 9 nucleotides agree with TRBD1. The CDR3 totals 12 residues. V dropped 7 bases and J dropped 7; count of bases not matched to a gene: 5. Germline V gene data show CDR1 as SGDLS and CDR2 as YYNGEE. CDR3 DNA: TGTGCCAGCGGGGGACAGGGATCGACCCAGTACTTC. Translation: CASGGQGSTQYF.

This chain connects TRBV5-6 to TRBJ2-3; TRBD2 matches at 13 bases. V dropped 1 base and J dropped 1; count of bases not matched to a gene: 9. CDR3 length: 19 residues. From germline, CDR1 is SGHDT and CDR2 YYEEEE. As DNA, the CDR3 is TGTGCCAGCAGCTTGAAGTTAGGACTAGCGGGGGATCGCACAGATACGCAGTATTTT. Translating it yields CASSLKLGLAGDRTDTQYF.

This rearrangement joins TRBV5-1 to TRBJ2-3; D is uncertain. This CDR3 contains 15 residues. In germline, CDR1 is SGHRS, CDR2 YFSETQ. V was pared by 4 bases and J by 0 bases, with 12 bases between. The CDR3 here is CASSITDSSTDTQYF. Written as DNA, the CDR3 is TGCGCCAGCAGCATAACAGATTCTAGCACAGATACGCAGTATTTT.

The chain couples TRBV27 to TRBJ2-3; D is perhaps TRBD2 (7 bases). The CDR3 has 16 residues. Per the germline V gene, CDR1 is MNHEY and CDR2 is SMNVEV (reference sequence). V was trimmed by 0 bases and J by 2 bases, leaving 12 bases between them. The CDR3 here is CASSLSAGAYTDTQYF. CDR3 DNA sequence: TGTGCCAGCAGTTTATCTGCGGGGGCTTACACAGATACGCAGTATTTT.

The rearrangement uses TRBV3-1 (or the pseudogene TRBV3-2) and TRBJ2-7; D might be TRBD1 (6 bases). The CDR3 length is 15 residues. Germline CDR1 is LGHDT and CDR2 is YNNKEL (reference sequence). V was clipped by 4 bases and J by 2 bases, with 15 bases between them. The CDR3 region is CASSPAGEYAYEQYF. The CDR3 DNA reads as TGTGCCAGCAGCCCCGCAGGGGAATATGCCTACGAGCAGTACTTC.